A selection of T cell receptor beta chains follows, all from one sample in a study of cytomegalovirus exposure and HLA in healthy donors. Sequencing was performed with immunoSEQ multiplex PCR; in TCRdb, only in-frame clones are kept and a portion is missing. The sample shows roughly 130,000 clones, roughly 83% of them seen only once. Material for sequencing was PBMCs. Source of these receptors: a female donor in good health and CMV-seronegative. The CDR3 runs from the conserved cysteine through the conserved F or W. Each record gives: J gene, D gene, V gene, clone size, CDR3 protein, CDR3 DNA. A D gene is named only where the DNA matches it firmly. Only part of the rows carry a size: once, few, many, or a class if the clone is expanded.

>TRBJ1-2|TRBD1|TRBV6-5|.
CASSYSNRGYGYTF
TGTGCCAGCAGTTACTCGAACAGGGGCTATGGCTACACCTTC
>TRBJ1-1|TRBD1|TRBV6-5|.
CASSYLQGAGTEAFF
TGTGCCAGCAGTTACCTGCAGGGGGCCGGGACTGAAGCTTTCTTT
>TRBJ2-3|TRBD2|TRBV10-3|.
CAISRTSGGITDTQYF
TGTGCCATCAGCAGGACTAGCGGGGGGATCACAGATACGCAGTATTTT
>TRBJ2-2|TRBD1|TRBV19|.
CAGGTGFPGELFF
TGTGCCGGGGGGACAGGGTTCCCCGGGGAGCTGTTTTTT
>TRBJ2-1|.|TRBV29-1|.
CSVERHNDNEQFF
TGCAGCGTTGAGCGACACAACGACAATGAGCAGTTCTTC
>TRBJ1-2|TRBD1|TRBV9|.
CASSDSPSRVDRGHNYGYTF
TGTGCCAGCAGCGATTCCCCCTCTAGGGTTGACAGGGGGCATAACTATGGCTACACCTTC
>TRBJ2-1|TRBD2|TRBV19|.
CASTTSGRHNEQFF
TGTGCCAGTACTACTAGCGGGAGACACAATGAGCAGTTCTTC
>TRBJ2-5|.|TRBV7-2|few
CASGLWLQETQYF
TGTGCCAGCGGGCTCTGGCTCCAAGAGACCCAGTACTTC
>TRBJ1-2|.|TRBV2|.
CASNSGTGFGYTF
TGTGCCAGCAATTCCGGGACTGGGTTCGGCTACACCTTC
>TRBJ1-2|.|TRBV11-2|.
CASSLDGQGIGYTF
TGTGCCAGCAGCTTAGATGGGCAGGGGATCGGCTACACCTTC
>TRBJ2-7|TRBD1|TRBV10-1|.
CASSLGQGVHSYEQYF
TGCGCCAGCAGTTTGGGACAGGGGGTACACTCCTACGAGCAGTACTTC
>TRBJ2-1|TRBD2|TRBV9|.
CASSPSGRAVVNEQFF
TGTGCCAGCAGCCCTAGCGGGAGGGCCGTGGTGAATGAGCAGTTCTTC
>TRBJ1-1|.|TRBV6-6|.
CASREEGGYTEAFF
TGTGCCAGCAGGGAAGAGGGCGGGTACACTGAAGCTTTCTTT
>TRBJ2-1|.|TRBV27|.
CASSSDIGSYNEQFF
TGTGCCAGCAGTTCCGACATTGGCTCCTACAATGAGCAGTTCTTC
>TRBJ1-2|.|TRBV5-1|once
CASSLANRGGYTF
TGCGCCAGCAGCTTGGCCAACCGGGGAGGCTACACCTTC
>TRBJ2-7|TRBD2|TRBV5-1|.
CASSLVRGGGSEQYF
TGCGCCAGCAGCTTGGTGCGCGGGGGAGGATCCGAGCAGTACTTC